This T cell receptor beta chain was sequenced in a study of blood T cell repertoires in COVID-19. Study-level information: Acute and convalescent COVID-19 specimens originated in the United States, Italy and Spain. From T cells, B-cell-depleted T cells, or PBMCs came the material, which was cDNA or gDNA.

V lost 4 bases and J lost 2, with 11 bases in between. CDR1 is MNHEY and CDR2 is SVGAGI in the germline V gene. This CDR3 is 14 amino acids long. Original methodology: The authors estimated nucleated cell counts from reference gene primer amplification. Clones were read by immunoSEQ multiplex PCR, and TCRdb kept only the in-frame ones, dropping some. The V and J calls and clone size are taken from that table; D and trimming were inferred from the DNA. The top ten hold 5.9% of the sample, which has some 200,000 clones, more than 75% seen once. Sequencing was carried out using peripheral blood. V is TRBV6-5 and J is TRBJ1-2, with D possibly being TRBD1 (6 bases). This TCR was sampled from a man older than 75 with acute or convalescent COVID-19. Here the CDR3 reads CASSSRTENYGYTF. The DNA for the CDR3 is TGTGCCAGCAGTTCCAGGACAGAAAACTATGGCTACACCTTC.